One sample yielded the 7 T cell receptor beta chains listed below, sequenced in a study of blood T cell repertoires in COVID-19 (dated by TCRdb to 2020 to 2022). Preparation of the library involved the immunoSEQ multiplex PCR assay. TCRdb retrieved this table from immuneACCESS and kept in-frame rearrangements only. Not all clones are present; in checked studies, unresolved V genes account for under half, and no reason is known for the remainder. This sample has about 170,000 clones in its table, and approximately 80% of those were observed once. About 12% of the sample rests with the top ten. Specimen: PBMCs or T cells enriched from blood (not recorded which). The receptors were gathered from a man in his fifties or sixties who had recovered from COVID-19.

Comments on this clone: This specimen includes other DNA sequences encoding the same CDR3. The gene calls are TRBV7-9 and TRBJ2-7, with 7 nucleotides matching TRBD1. The V and J ends lost 1 base and 3 bases, in that order; junction bases with no gene match: 6. There are 15 residues in the CDR3. The germline V gene has CDR1 SEHNR and CDR2 FQNEAQ (reference sequence). DNA of the CDR3: TGTGCCAGCAGCTTAGTTTCAGGGGGACACTACGAGCAGTACTTC. Its protein product is CASSLVSGGHYEQYF.

A few counts support this clone. This chain connects TRBV7-6 to TRBJ1-5, with D possibly matching TRBD1 (6 bases). The CDR3 has 16 residues. The germline V gene has CDR1 SGHVS and CDR2 FNYEAQ. The V and J ends lost 2 bases and 1 base respectively, with 12 bases between them. The CDR3, as DNA: TGTGCCAGCAGCTTAACGGCCACAGGGAGCAATCAGCCCCAGCATTTT. Protein product: CASSLTATGSNQPQHF.

V is TRBV2 and J is TRBJ2-5; 10 bases are shared with TRBD2. Germline V lookup: CDR1 SNHLY, CDR2 FYNNEI. This CDR3 is built from 13 residues. Trimming cost V 6 bases and J 3 bases; bases outside gene matches: 1. CDR3 sequence (DNA): TGTGCCAGCAGAGGACTAGCGGAAGAGACCCAGTACTTC. Protein product: CASRGLAEETQYF.

The chain employs TRBV19 and TRBJ1-3; 7 bases are a match to TRBD1. From germline, CDR1 is LNHDA and CDR2 SQIVND (reference sequence). The ends lost 5 bases at V and 3 bases at J; junction bases unmatched: 10. This CDR3 is built from 16 residues. The CDR3 DNA reads TGTGCCAGTAGTGATCGCCGACAGGGCGATGGAAACACCATATATTTT. This translates into CASSDRRQGDGNTIYF.

V gene TRBV5-4 combines with J gene TRBJ2-5; 11 nucleotides agree with TRBD2. V shed 4 bases, J shed 1 base, and the junction held 9 bases outside the gene matches. This CDR3 spans 17 amino acids. CDR1 SGHNT and CDR2 YYREEE come from the germline V gene (reference sequence). CDR3 region: CASSPYLGTSGQETQYF. The CDR3 nucleotides read TGTGCCAGCAGCCCGTATCTCGGGACTAGCGGCCAAGAGACCCAGTACTTC. Full variable domain (rest looked up from reference TRBV5-4 and TRBJ2-5): ETGVTQSPTHLIKTRGQQVTLRCSSQSGHNTVSWYQQALGQGPQFIFQYYREEENGRGNFPPRFSGLQFPNYSSELNVNALELDDSALYLCASSPYLGTSGQETQYFGPGTRLLVL.

The V gene is TRBV4-1, the J gene TRBJ2-1; D unclear. This CDR3 spans 17 amino acids. Germline V gives CDR1 MGHRA, CDR2 YSYEKL. V lost 0 bases to trimming and J lost 7 bases, with 19 bases between them. In DNA, the CDR3 is TGCGCCAGCAGCCAAGAACGAGACAATCGTCGATTGAATGAGCAGTTCTTC. Protein product: CASSQERDNRRLNEQFF.

This sequence joins TRBV30 and TRBJ1-3, with D unclear. The length of the CDR3 is 14 residues. V was trimmed by 3 bases and J by 7 bases, leaving 16 bases between them. CDR1 is GTSNPN and CDR2 is SVGIG in the germline V gene (reference sequence). CDR3 in amino acids: CAWSSFEGRNTIYF. DNA for the CDR3: TGTGCCTGGAGCTCTTTCGAAGGGAGGAACACCATATATTTT.